A single sample gave rise to the 2 T cell receptor beta chains below, sequenced in a study of cytomegalovirus exposure and HLA in healthy donors. Vbeta (60) and Jbeta (13) primers were used in the PCR. Profiling relied on immunoSEQ multiplex PCR, and the TCRdb table lists in-frame clones only, not all of them. The sample records about 110,000 clones, 70% to 80% being singletons. Sequencing was performed on PBMCs. The receptors were gathered from a woman under 30 in good health and CMV-seropositive.

The V call is TRBV7-6, the J call TRBJ2-3; 9 bases are shared with TRBD1. The CDR3 contains 17 residues. With V trimmed by 4 bases and J by 1 base, 9 bases remained unmatched. Germline V gene lookup returns CDR1 SGHVS and CDR2 FNYEAQ. The CDR3 DNA follows: TGTGCCAGCAGCTCACGAAACAGGGGGCGAGGCACAGATACGCAGTATTTT. Residues: CASSSRNRGRGTDTQYF. The full variable domain, completed using reference TRBV7-6 and TRBJ2-3, is GAGVSQSPRYKVTKRGQDVALRCDPISGHVSLYWYRQALGQGPEFLTYFNYEAQQDKSGLPNDRFSAERPEGSISTLTIQRTEQRDSAMYRCASSSRNRGRGTDTQYFGPGTRLTVL.

This sequence joins TRBV5-1 and TRBJ2-7; D gene ambiguous. V gave up 4 bases and J gave up 6 bases, with 8 bases separating them. The CDR3 has 11 residues. Germline assignment: CDR1 SGHRS and CDR2 YFSETQ. The CDR3 bases are TGCGCCAGCAGCACCCCAGGCGAGCAGTACTTC. It codes for CASSTPGEQYF.